One sample yielded the 4 T cell receptor beta chains listed below, sequenced in a study of blood T cell repertoires in COVID-19. The method was immunoSEQ multiplex PCR; TCRdb's version includes in-frame clones alone and lacks a portion of them. The repertoire includes 130,000 or so clones, roughly 84% of them detected once, and more than 1.3% sits in the top ten. The sequenced sample was peripheral blood. The receptors shown here come from a man in his 60s with acute or convalescent COVID-19.

The genes are TRBV24-1 and TRBJ2-5; 8 bases match TRBD2. CDR3 length equals 16 residues. The V segment lost 1 base and the J segment 5 bases; nucleotides outside the gene matches: 8. CDR1 is KGHDR, CDR2 SFDVKD, per germline. The CDR3 bases are TGTGCCACCAGTGATTTTGGAGCGGGAGTGGGTGAGACCCAGTACTTC. It encodes CATSDFGAGVGETQYF.

The chain couples TRBV3-1 (or the pseudogene TRBV3-2) to TRBJ2-1; TRBD1 agrees at 7 bases. CDR3 size: 13 residues. Germline-derived CDR1 and CDR2 are LGHDT and YNNKEL (reference sequence). Losses at the gene ends were 4 bases for V and 5 bases for J; bases not matched to a gene: 2. The CDR3 DNA reads as TGTGCCAGCAGCCTGGGGACAGACAATGAGCAGTTCTTC. The encoded protein is CASSLGTDNEQFF.

The V call is TRBV9, the J call TRBJ1-4; 9 bases agree with TRBD1. The CDR3 contains 15 residues. CDR1 is SGDLS, CDR2 YYNGEE, per germline. V lost 4 bases, J lost 3 bases, and 4 bases stayed unmatched. The CDR3 spells CASSFGTGPNEKLFF. Written as DNA, the CDR3 is TGTGCCAGCAGCTTTGGGACAGGGCCTAATGAAAAACTGTTTTTT.

DNA of the CDR3: TGCGCCAGCAGCTTTCTGGGACAGGGTTACGAGCAGTACTTC. This encodes CASSFLGQGYEQYF. The rearrangement joins TRBV5-1 to TRBJ2-7; 9 positions match TRBD1. The CDR3 spans 14 residues. The V and J ends lost 2 bases and 4 bases, in that order; junction bases with no gene match: 4. Germline V gene lookup returns CDR1 SGHRS and CDR2 YFSETQ. Filled out from reference TRBV5-1 and TRBJ2-7, the complete variable domain reads KAGVTQTPRYLIKTRGQQVTLSCSPISGHRSVSWYQQTPGQGLQFLFEYFSETQRNKGNFPGRFSGRQFSNSRSEMNVSTLELGDSALYLCASSFLGQGYEQYFGPGTRLTVT.